This T cell receptor (beta chain) was recorded in a study of T cell repertoires in cytomegalovirus infection. Study context: CMV infection plus the matching HLA type was flagged by public TCR beta signatures.

Worth noting for this clonotype: Its antigen is not identified.

TCRdb used MiXCR to reprocess the reads, holding one entry per CDR3 protein. The sample gives some 800,000 distinct CDR3 sequences, around a third of which show up once; around 12% is in the top ten. Study conclusions and caveats: The study found HLA-C-restricted CMV-specific TCR beta clonotypes dominating the ex vivo response.

Looked up from germline, CDR1 is SGHDN and CDR2 is FVKESK. The germline V and J ends were trimmed by 2 bases and 5 bases, with 10 bases remaining between them. The CDR3 has 14 amino acids. The sample was cultured CD8+ T cells from PBMCs, taken from culture after CMV antigen stimulation. This TCR came from a human donor in good health (CMV status not recorded). Some clones in this sample may be carry-over from other donors' samples. The chain employs TRBV14 and TRBJ1-5; D not resolved. The CDR3 region has the DNA TGTGCCAGCAGCCAAAAAGGCAGATATCAGCCCCAGCATTTT. This translates into CASSQKGRYQPQHF.